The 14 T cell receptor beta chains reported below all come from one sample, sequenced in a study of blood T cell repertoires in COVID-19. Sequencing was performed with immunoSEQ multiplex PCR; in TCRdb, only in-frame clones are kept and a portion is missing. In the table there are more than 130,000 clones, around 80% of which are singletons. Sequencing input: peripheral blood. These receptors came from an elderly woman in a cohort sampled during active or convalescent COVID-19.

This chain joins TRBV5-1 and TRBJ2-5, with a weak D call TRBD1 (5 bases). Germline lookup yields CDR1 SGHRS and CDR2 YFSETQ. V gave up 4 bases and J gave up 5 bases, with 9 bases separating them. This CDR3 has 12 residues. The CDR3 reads CASSQDTETQYF. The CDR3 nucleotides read TGCGCCAGCAGCCAGGACACGGAGACCCAGTACTTC.

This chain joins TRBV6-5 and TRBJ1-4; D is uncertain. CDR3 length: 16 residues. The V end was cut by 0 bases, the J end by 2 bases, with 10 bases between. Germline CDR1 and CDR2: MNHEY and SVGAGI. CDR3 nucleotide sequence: TGTGCCAGCAGTTACTCGTTATTAGCCACTAATGAAAAACTGTTTTTT. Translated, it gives CASSYSLLATNEKLFF.

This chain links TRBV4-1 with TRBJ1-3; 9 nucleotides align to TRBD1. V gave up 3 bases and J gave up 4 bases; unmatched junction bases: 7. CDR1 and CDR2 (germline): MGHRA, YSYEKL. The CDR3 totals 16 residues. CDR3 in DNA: TGCGCCAGCAGCCAGGCCGGGACAGGGCGAGGAAACACCATATATTTT. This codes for CASSQAGTGRGNTIYF.

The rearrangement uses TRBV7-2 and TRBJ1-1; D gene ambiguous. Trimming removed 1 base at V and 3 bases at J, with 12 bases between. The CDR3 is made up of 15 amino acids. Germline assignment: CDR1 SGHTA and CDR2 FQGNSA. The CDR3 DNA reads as TGTGCCAGCAGCTTAGAGAGGAGAAAAGACACTGAAGCTTTCTTT. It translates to CASSLERRKDTEAFF.

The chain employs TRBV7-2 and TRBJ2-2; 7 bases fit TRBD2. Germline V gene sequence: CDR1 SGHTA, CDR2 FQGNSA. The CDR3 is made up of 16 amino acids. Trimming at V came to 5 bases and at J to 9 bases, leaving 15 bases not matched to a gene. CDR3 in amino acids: CASSLRLARYQRELFF. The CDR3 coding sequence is TGTGCCAGCAGCCTAAGACTAGCACGGTATCAGCGGGAGCTGTTTTTT.

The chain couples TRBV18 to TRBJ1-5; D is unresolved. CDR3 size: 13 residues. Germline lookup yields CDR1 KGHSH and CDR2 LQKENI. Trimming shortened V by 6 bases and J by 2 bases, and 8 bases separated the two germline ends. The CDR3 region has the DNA TGTGCCAGCTCCCTCCCGGGCAATCAGCCCCAGCATTTT. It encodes CASSLPGNQPQHF.

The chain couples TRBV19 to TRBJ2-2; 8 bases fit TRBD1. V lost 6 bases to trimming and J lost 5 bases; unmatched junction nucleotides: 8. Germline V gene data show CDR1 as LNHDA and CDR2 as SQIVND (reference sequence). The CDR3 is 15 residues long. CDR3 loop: CASRTQGAGTGELFF. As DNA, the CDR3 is TGTGCCAGTAGGACCCAGGGGGCCGGGACCGGGGAGCTGTTTTTT.

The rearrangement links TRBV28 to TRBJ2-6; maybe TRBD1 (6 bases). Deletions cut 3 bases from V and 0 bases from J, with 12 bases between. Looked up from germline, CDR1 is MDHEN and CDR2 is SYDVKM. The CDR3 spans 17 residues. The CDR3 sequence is CASSFPTGSSGANVLTF. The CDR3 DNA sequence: TGTGCCAGCAGTTTCCCGACAGGTAGCTCTGGGGCCAACGTCCTGACTTTC.

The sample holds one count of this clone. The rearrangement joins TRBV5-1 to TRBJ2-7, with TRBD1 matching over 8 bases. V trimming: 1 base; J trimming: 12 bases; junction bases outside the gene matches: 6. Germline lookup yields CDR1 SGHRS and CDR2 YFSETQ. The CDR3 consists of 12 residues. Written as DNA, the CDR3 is TGCGCCAGCAGCTTGTCAGGGGGCCCCCGGTACGTC. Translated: CASSLSGGPRYV.

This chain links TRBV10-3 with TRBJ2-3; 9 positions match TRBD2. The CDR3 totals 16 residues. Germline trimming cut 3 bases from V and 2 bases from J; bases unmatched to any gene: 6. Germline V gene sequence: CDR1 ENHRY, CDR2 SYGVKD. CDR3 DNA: TGTGCCATCAGTGATGTGATAGCGGGAGTCACAGATACGCAGTATTTT. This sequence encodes CAISDVIAGVTDTQYF.

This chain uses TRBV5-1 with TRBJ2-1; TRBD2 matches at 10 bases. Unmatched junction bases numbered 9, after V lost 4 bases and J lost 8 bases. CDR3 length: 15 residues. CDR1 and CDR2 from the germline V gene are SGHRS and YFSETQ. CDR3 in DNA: TGCGCCAGCAGCAATAGCGGGGGGTTTGGGGATGAGCAGTTCTTC. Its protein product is CASSNSGGFGDEQFF.

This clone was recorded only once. CDR3 nucleotides: TGTGCCAGCAGCTTTAGCGGGGGGGCAGATACGCAGTATTTT. Protein sequence: CASSFSGGADTQYF. The chain combines TRBV11-2 with TRBJ2-3; 11 nucleotides agree with TRBD2. The germline gives CDR1 SGHAT, CDR2 FQNNGV. Trimming took 3 bases from V and 4 from J; bases not matched to a gene: 0. The CDR3 runs to 14 residues. Drawing the rest from reference TRBV11-2 and TRBJ2-3, the complete variable domain is EAGVAQSPRYKIIEKRQSVAFWCNPISGHATLYWYQQILGQGPKLLIQFQNNGVVDDSQLPKDRFSAERLKGVDSTLKIQPAKLEDSAVYLCASSFSGGADTQYFGPGTRLTVL.

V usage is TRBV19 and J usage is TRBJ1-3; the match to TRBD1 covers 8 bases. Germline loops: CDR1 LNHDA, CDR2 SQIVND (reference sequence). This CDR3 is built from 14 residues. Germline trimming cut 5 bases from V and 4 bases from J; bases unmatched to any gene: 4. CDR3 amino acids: CASSGGTGGNTIYF. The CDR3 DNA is TGTGCCAGTAGTGGGGGGACAGGCGGAAACACCATATATTTT.

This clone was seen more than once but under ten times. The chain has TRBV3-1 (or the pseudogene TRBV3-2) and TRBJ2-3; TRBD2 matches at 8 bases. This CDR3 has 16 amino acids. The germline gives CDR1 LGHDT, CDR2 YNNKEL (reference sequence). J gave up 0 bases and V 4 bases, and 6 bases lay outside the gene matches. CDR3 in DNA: TGTGCCAGCAGCCGTAGCGGGGCGGCTAGCACAGATACGCAGTATTTT. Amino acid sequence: CASSRSGAASTDTQYF.